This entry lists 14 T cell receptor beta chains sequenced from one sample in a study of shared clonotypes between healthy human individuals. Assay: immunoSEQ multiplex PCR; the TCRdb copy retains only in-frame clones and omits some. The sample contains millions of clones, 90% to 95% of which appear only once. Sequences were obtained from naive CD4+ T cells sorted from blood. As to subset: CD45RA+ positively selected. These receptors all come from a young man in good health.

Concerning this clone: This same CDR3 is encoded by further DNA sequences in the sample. The CDR3 spells CASSSQGAGELFF. The DNA for the CDR3 is TGTGCCAGTAGTTCCCAGGGGGCCGGGGAGCTGTTTTTT. V gene TRBV19 combines with J gene TRBJ2-2, with 7 positions matching TRBD1. V shed 5 bases, J shed 6 bases, and the junction held 3 bases outside the gene matches. Germline values: CDR1 LNHDA, CDR2 SQIVND (reference sequence). This CDR3 is built from 13 residues.

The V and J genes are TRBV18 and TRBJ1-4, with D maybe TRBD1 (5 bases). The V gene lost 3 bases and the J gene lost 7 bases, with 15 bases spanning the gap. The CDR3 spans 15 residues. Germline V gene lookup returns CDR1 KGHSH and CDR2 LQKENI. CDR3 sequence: CASSPPGTPGEKLFF. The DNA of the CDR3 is TGTGCCAGCTCACCCCCCGGGACCCCCGGTGAAAAACTGTTTTTT.

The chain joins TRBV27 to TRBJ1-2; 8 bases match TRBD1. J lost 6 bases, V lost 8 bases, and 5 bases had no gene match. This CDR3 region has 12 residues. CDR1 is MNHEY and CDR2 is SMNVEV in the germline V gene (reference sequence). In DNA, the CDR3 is TGTGCCAGCCGCGCAGGGGGCGATGGCTACACCTTC. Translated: CASRAGGDGYTF.

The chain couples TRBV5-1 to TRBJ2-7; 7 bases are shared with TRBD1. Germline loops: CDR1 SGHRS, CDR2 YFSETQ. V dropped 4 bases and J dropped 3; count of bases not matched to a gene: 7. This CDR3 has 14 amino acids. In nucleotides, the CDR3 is TGCGCCAGCAGCGCCGAACAGGGGCTCTACGAGCAGTACTTC. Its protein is CASSAEQGLYEQYF.

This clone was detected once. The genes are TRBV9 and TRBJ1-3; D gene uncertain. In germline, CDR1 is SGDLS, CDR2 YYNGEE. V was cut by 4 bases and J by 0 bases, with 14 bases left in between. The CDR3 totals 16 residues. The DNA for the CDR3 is TGTGCCAGCAGCTTAACACAGCGGCTCTCTGGAAACACCATATATTTT. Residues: CASSLTQRLSGNTIYF.

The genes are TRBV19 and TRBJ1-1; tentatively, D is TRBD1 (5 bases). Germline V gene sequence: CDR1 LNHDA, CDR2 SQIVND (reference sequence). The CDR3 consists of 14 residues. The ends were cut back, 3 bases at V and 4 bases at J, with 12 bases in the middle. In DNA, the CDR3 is TGTGCCAGTAGTATTGGGGCAGGGCCCACTGAAGCTTTCTTT. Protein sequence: CASSIGAGPTEAFF. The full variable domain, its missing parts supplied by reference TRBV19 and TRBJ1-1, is DGGITQSPKYLFRKEGQNVTLSCEQNLNHDAMYWYRQDPGQGLRLIYYSQIVNDFQKGDIAEGYSVSREKKESFPLTVTSAQKNPTAFYLCASSIGAGPTEAFFGQGTRLTVV.

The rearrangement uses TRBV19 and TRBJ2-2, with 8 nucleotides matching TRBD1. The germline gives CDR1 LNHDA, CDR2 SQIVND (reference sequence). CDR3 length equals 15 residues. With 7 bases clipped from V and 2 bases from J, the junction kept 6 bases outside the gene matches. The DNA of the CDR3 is TGTGCCAGTATCCGGGACAGGACAAACACCGGGGAGCTGTTTTTT. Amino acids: CASIRDRTNTGELFF. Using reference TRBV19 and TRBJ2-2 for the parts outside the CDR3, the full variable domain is DGGITQSPKYLFRKEGQNVTLSCEQNLNHDAMYWYRQDPGQGLRLIYYSQIVNDFQKGDIAEGYSVSREKKESFPLTVTSAQKNPTAFYLCASIRDRTNTGELFFGEGSRLTVL.

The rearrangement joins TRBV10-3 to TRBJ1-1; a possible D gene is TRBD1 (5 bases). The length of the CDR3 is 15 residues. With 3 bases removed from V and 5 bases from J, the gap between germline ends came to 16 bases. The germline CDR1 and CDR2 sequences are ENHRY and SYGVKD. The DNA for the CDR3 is TGTGCCATCAGTGATATCTCGCGGGGGAGGACTGAAGCTTTCTTT. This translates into CAISDISRGRTEAFF.

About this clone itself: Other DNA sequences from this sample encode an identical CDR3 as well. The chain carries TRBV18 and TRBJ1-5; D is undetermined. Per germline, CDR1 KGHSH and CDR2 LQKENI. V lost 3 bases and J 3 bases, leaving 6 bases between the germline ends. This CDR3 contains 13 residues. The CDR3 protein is CASSPGLNQPQHF. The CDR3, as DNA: TGTGCCAGCTCACCCGGGCTCAATCAGCCCCAGCATTTT. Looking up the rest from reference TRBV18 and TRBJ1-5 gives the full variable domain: NAGVMQNPRHLVRRRGQEARLRCSPMKGHSHVYWYRQLPEEGLKFMVYLQKENIIDESGMPKERFSAEFPKEGPSILRIQQVVRGDSAAYFCASSPGLNQPQHFGDGTRLSIL.

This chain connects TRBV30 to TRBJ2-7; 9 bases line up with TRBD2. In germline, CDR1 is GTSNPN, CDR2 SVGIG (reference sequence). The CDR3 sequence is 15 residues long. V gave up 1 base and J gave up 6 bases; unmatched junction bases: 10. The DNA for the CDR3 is TGTGCCTGGAGTGCTTTGATAGCGGGAGTAGGCGAGCAGTACTTC. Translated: CAWSALIAGVGEQYF.

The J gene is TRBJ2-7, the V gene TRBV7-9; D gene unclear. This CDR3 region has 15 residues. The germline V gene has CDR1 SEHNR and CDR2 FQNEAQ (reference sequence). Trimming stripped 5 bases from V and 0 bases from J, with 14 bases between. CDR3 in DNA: TGTGCCAGCAGCCCCCAGATAGGGTCCTCCTACGAGCAGTACTTC. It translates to CASSPQIGSSYEQYF.

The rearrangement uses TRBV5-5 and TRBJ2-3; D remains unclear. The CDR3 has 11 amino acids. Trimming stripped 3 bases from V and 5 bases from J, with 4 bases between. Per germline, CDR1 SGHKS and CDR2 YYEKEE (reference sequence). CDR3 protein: CASSSKDTQYF. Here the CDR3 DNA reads TGTGCCAGCAGCTCAAAAGATACGCAGTATTTT.

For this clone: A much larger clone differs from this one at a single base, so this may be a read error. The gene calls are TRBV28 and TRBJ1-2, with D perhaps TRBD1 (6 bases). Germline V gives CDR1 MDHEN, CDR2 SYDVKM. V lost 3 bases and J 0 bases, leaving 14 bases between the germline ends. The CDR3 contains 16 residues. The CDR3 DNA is TGTGCCAGCAGTTTCCACAGAGGGACAACTAACTATGGCTACACCTTC. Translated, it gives CASSFHRGTTNYGYTF.

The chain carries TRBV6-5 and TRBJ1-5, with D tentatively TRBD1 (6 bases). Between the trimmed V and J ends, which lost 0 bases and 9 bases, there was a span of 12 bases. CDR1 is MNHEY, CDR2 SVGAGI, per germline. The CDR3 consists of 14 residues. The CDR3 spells CASSYSGTGWPQHF. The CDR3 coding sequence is TGTGCCAGCAGTTACTCAGGTACAGGGTGGCCCCAGCATTTT.